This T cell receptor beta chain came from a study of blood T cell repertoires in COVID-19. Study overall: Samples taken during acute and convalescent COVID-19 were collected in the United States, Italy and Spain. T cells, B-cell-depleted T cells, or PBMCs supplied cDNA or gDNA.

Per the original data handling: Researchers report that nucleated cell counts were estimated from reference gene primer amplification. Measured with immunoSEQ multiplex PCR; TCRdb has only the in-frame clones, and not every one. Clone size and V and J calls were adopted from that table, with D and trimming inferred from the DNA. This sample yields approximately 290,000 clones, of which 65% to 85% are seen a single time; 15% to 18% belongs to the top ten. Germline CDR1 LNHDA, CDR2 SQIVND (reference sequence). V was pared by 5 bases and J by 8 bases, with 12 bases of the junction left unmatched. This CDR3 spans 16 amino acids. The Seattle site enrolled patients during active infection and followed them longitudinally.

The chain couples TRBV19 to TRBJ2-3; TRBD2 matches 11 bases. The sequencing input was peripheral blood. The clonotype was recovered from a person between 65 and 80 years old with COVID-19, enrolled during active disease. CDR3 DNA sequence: TGTGCCAGTAGTCCTACGATAGCGGGGGGGCCTTCTACGCAGTATTTT. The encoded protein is CASSPTIAGGPSTQYF.